Shown below are 15 T cell receptor beta chains from a single sample sequenced in a study of beta chain features in type 1 diabetes. General observations from the study: Shorter TCRB CDR3s, moderately but significantly so, marked every one of the four CD4+ subsets in Type 1 diabetes patients.

Antigens for these TCRs are unknown. Investigators reverse transcribed all isolated RNA, so they sequenced expressed TCRB transcripts. Profiled with immunoSEQ multiplex PCR; TCRdb holds only in-frame clones, not every one. The sample lists roughly 230,000 clones, 11% occurring once. The sequenced sample was naive CD4+ T cells from blood. These receptors came from a young man with type 1 diabetes.

This clone was counted between two and nine times. This sample also contains other DNA sequences that code for the same CDR3. V is TRBV7-9 and J is TRBJ1-1; D may be TRBD1 (5 bases). This CDR3 comprises 13 residues. Germline V gene sequence: CDR1 SEHNR, CDR2 FQNEAQ (reference sequence). Trimming took 1 base from V and 8 from J, leaving 11 bases between them. CDR3 sequence (DNA): TGTGCCAGCAGCTTAGGTGGGGGGACGGAAGCTTTCTTT. The encoded protein is CASSLGGGTEAFF.

This rearrangement joins TRBV12-5 to TRBJ1-5; the D gene is possibly TRBD1 (5 bases). Germline loops: CDR1 LGHNT, CDR2 FRNRAP. This CDR3 spans 16 amino acids. Trimming took off 5 bases at V and 1 base at J, with 15 bases between the two ends. The CDR3, as DNA: TGTGCTAGTGGTAGATCGGGACTGGGGAGCAATCAGCCCCAGCATTTT. Its protein is CASGRSGLGSNQPQHF.

The table lists this clone with a few counts. Distinct nucleotide sequences in the sample also encode this CDR3. J is TRBJ2-5 and V is TRBV18; perhaps TRBD1 as D (6 bases). This CDR3 comprises 13 residues. Germline V gives CDR1 KGHSH, CDR2 LQKENI. V lost 3 bases and J lost 5, with 10 bases in between. CDR3 coding DNA: TGTGCCAGCTCACCGAGAGGGGGTGAGACCCAGTACTTC. Translated, it gives CASSPRGGETQYF. Variable domain in full (rest from reference TRBV18 and TRBJ2-5): NAGVMQNPRHLVRRRGQEARLRCSPMKGHSHVYWYRQLPEEGLKFMVYLQKENIIDESGMPKERFSAEFPKEGPSILRIQQVVRGDSAAYFCASSPRGGETQYFGPGTRLLVL.

This sequence joins TRBV4-1 and TRBJ2-7; no reliable D call. This CDR3 is 17 amino acids long. Trimming took 4 bases from V and 2 from J, leaving 21 bases between them. CDR1 is MGHRA and CDR2 is YSYEKL in the germline V gene. The CDR3 reads CASSPLPSVISTYEQYF. In nucleotides, the CDR3 is TGCGCCAGCAGCCCCCTTCCAAGCGTGATATCTACCTACGAGCAGTACTTC.

The J gene is TRBJ2-1, the V gene TRBV2; maybe TRBD2 (6 bases). Trimming removed 7 bases from V and 14 bases from J, with 15 bases in between. CDR1 and CDR2 from the germline V gene are SNHLY and FYNNEI. The CDR3 runs to 11 residues. The CDR3 here is CASTSSVLEFF. CDR3 bases: TGTGCCAGCACGTCTAGCGTCCTTGAGTTCTTC.

The chain carries TRBV7-6 and TRBJ2-3, with 7 bases fitting TRBD2. This CDR3 is 15 amino acids long. Germline V CDR1 and CDR2: SGHVS, FNYEAQ. The V segment lost 4 bases and the J segment 4 bases; nucleotides outside the gene matches: 8. In DNA, the CDR3 is TGTGCCAGCAGCTCAAGGGCGGGGGAATCAGATACGCAGTATTTT. Translation: CASSSRAGESDTQYF.

The chain employs TRBV10-3 and TRBJ2-7; no reliable D call. In germline, CDR1 is ENHRY, CDR2 SYGVKD. The CDR3 totals 11 residues. V was pared by 5 bases and J by 8 bases, with 10 bases between. CDR3 bases: TGTGCCATCAGTAACCAGGATCAGCAGTACTTC. Translating gives CAISNQDQQYF.

This clone was recorded a few times. The V gene is TRBV29-1, the J gene TRBJ2-5, with 8 bases matching TRBD2. The germline V gene has CDR1 SQVTM and CDR2 ANQGSEA. CDR3 length equals 12 residues. V lost 4 bases and J lost 5; bases outside the gene matches: 3. CDR3 amino acids: CSVGPGGETQYF. CDR3 DNA sequence: TGCAGCGTTGGGCCGGGGGGGGAGACCCAGTACTTC.

A few counts support this clone. The rearrangement joins TRBV30 to TRBJ2-3; 7 bases match TRBD1. The trim removed 3 bases at V and 3 bases at J, leaving 6 bases unmatched. Germline CDR1 GTSNPN, CDR2 SVGIG (reference sequence). CDR3 length: 14 amino acids. The CDR3 DNA is TGTGCCTGGAGGGGAAGACAGGGAACAGATACGCAGTATTTT. Protein sequence: CAWRGRQGTDTQYF.

V and J are TRBV5-1 and TRBJ2-7, with a tentative D call TRBD2 (5 bases). The CDR3 is 15 amino acids. Germline-derived CDR1 and CDR2 are SGHRS and YFSETQ. Trimming cost V 0 bases and J 7 bases, with 17 bases left between them. The CDR3 DNA reads as TGCGCCAGCAGCTTGGAGTCAGCGGTACCGGGAGAGCAGTACTTC. Translation gives CASSLESAVPGEQYF. Together with reference TRBV5-1 and TRBJ2-7, the CDR3 gives the full variable domain: KAGVTQTPRYLIKTRGQQVTLSCSPISGHRSVSWYQQTPGQGLQFLFEYFSETQRNKGNFPGRFSGRQFSNSRSEMNVSTLELGDSALYLCASSLESAVPGEQYFGPGTRLTVT.

The chain links TRBV7-9 to TRBJ2-7; 8 bases are a match to TRBD1. The CDR3 runs 13 residues. Per the germline V gene, CDR1 is SEHNR and CDR2 is FQNEAQ (reference sequence). Trimming took 8 bases from V and 4 from J; bases not matched to a gene: 7. CDR3 nucleotide sequence: TGTGCCAGCGTTCGGCAGGGGGCTTACGAGCAGTACTTC. Residues: CASVRQGAYEQYF.

This clone was recorded only once. J is TRBJ1-1 and V is TRBV11-2; D is undetermined. Deletions cut 5 bases from V and 1 base from J, with 17 bases between. The germline gives CDR1 SGHAT, CDR2 FQNNGV. The length of the CDR3 is 16 residues. CDR3 region: CASSPLRGLRNTEAFF. CDR3 coding DNA: TGTGCCAGCAGCCCATTACGTGGACTCAGGAACACTGAAGCTTTCTTT.

This clone was counted only a few times. CDR3 protein: CASSLEGQGNQPQHF. DNA of the CDR3: TGCGCCAGCAGCTTGGAAGGACAGGGGAATCAGCCCCAGCATTTT. The chain carries TRBV5-1 and TRBJ1-5, with 9 bases aligning to TRBD1. Germline trimming cut 0 bases from V and 4 bases from J; bases unmatched to any gene: 2. The CDR3 extends over 15 amino acids. CDR1 and CDR2 from the germline V gene are SGHRS and YFSETQ.

The sample holds a few counts of this clone. V usage is TRBV19 and J usage is TRBJ2-1, with 8 bases aligning to TRBD1. Germline lookup yields CDR1 LNHDA and CDR2 SQIVND (reference sequence). CDR3 length: 14 residues. After removal of 6 bases from V and 6 bases from J, the junction contained 7 bases not matched to a gene. The CDR3 is CASSQTGGLNEQFF. The CDR3 bases are TGTGCCAGTAGCCAAACAGGGGGGCTCAATGAGCAGTTCTTC.

The genes are TRBV7-2 and TRBJ2-1, with 7 bases fitting TRBD2. The CDR3 contains 18 residues. The junction had 13 bases not matched to a gene; V was cut back by 3 bases and J by 2 bases. Germline V gene sequence: CDR1 SGHTA, CDR2 FQGNSA. The CDR3 DNA is TGTGCCAGCAGCTTCCGACCGCTTGGGGGGGGGACCTACAATGAGCAGTTCTTC. Protein sequence: CASSFRPLGGGTYNEQFF.